This T cell receptor beta chain stems from a study of vaccination effects on CD4 cells after COVID-19. Study in general: Participants got two doses of BNT162b2 or mRNA-1273 vaccine. Study-wide results and limits: The study got few convalescent patients and did not collect any early post-infection timepoints.

Sequencing was performed with immunoSEQ multiplex PCR; in TCRdb, only in-frame clones are kept and a portion is missing. The table lists tens of thousands of clones, roughly four fifths of them singletons, with around 1.5% in the top ten. About this clone itself: The antigen is not known.

Using viral peptide pools, the ViraFEST assay grew out antigen-specific CD4+ T cells prior to sequencing. It was after around 10 days of culture that CD4+ T cells were isolated. PBMC were cultured at some 2.1 million per well with approximately 9 IU/ml IL-2 and around 9.2 ug/ml peptides. On days 3 and 7, fresh IL-2 medium replaced half the medium. This CDR3 has 15 residues. Germline V CDR1 and CDR2: LGHDT, YNNKEL (reference sequence). Trimming took 1 base from V and 5 from J, leaving 13 bases between them. The origin of this receptor is a human donor who received a COVID-19 vaccine. J is TRBJ2-3 and V is TRBV3-1 (or the pseudogene TRBV3-2), with D perhaps being TRBD1 or TRBD2 (5 bases each). The specimen was CD4+ T cells from PBMCs cultured with HCoV-229E spike peptides, collected before COVID-19 vaccination. CDR3 residues: CASSQAGTMGDTQYF. For the CDR3, the DNA is TGTGCCAGCAGCCAAGCCGGGACCATGGGAGATACGCAGTATTTT.